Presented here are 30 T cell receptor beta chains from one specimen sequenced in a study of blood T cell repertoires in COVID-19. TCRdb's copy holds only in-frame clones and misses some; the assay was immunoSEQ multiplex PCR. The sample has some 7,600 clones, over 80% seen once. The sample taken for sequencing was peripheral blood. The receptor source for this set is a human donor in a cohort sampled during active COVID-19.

The CDR3 spells CASSYSSSRPLLEQYF. Here the CDR3 DNA reads TGTGCCAGCAGTTACTCGTCTAGCCGCCCCCTACTCGAGCAGTACTTC. The rearrangement joins TRBV6-5 to TRBJ2-7; a possible D gene is TRBD2 (5 bases). The CDR3 has 16 residues. Germline assignment: CDR1 MNHEY and CDR2 SVGAGI. Trimming removed 0 bases from V and 6 bases from J, with 18 bases in between.

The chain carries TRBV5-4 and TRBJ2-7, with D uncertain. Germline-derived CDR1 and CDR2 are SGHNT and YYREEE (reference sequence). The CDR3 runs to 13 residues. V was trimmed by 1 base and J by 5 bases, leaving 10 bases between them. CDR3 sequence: CASSLKSVDEQYF. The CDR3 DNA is TGTGCCAGCAGCTTGAAGAGCGTAGACGAGCAGTACTTC.

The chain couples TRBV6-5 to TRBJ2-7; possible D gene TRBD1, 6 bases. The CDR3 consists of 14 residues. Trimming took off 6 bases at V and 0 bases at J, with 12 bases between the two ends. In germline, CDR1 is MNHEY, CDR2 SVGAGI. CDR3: CASRTGTFSYEQYF. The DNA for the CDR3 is TGTGCCAGCAGAACCGGGACATTCTCCTACGAGCAGTACTTC.

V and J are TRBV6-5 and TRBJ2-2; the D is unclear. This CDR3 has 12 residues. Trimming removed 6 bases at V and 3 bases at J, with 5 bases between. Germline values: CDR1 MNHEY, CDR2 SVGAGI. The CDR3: CASRADTGELFF. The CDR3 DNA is TGTGCCAGCAGAGCTGACACCGGGGAGCTGTTTTTT.

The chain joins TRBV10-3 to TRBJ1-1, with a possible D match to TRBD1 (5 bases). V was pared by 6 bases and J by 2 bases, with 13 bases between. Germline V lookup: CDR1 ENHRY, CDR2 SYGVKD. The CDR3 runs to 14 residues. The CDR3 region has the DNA TGTGCCATCAGAGGTGGGGGGGGAAACACTGAAGCTTTCTTT. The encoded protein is CAIRGGGGNTEAFF.

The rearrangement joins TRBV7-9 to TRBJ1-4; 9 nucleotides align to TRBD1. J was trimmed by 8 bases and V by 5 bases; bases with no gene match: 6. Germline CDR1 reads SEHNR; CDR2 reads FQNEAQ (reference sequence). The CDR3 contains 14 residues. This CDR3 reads CASSRGQGNEKLFF. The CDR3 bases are TGTGCCAGCAGCCGGGGACAGGGTAACGAAAAACTGTTTTTT. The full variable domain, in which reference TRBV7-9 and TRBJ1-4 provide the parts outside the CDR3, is DTGVSQNPRHKITKRGQNVTFRCDPISEHNRLYWYRQTLGQGPEFLTYFQNEAQLEKSRLLSDRFSAERPKGSFSTLEIQRTEQGDSAMYLCASSRGQGNEKLFFGSGTQLSVL.

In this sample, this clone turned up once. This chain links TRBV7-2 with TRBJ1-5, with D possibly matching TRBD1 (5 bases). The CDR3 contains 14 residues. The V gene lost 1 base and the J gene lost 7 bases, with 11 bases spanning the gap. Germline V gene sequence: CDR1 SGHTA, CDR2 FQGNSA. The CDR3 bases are TGTGCCAGCAGCTTAGTTGACAGTCGGCAGCCCCAGCATTTT. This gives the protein CASSLVDSRQPQHF.

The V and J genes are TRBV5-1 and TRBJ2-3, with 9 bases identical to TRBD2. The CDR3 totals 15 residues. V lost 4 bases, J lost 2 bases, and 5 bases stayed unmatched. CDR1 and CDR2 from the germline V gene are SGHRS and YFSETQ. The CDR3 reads CASSALAGDTDTQYF. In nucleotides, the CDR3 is TGCGCCAGCAGCGCATTAGCGGGGGACACAGATACGCAGTATTTT.

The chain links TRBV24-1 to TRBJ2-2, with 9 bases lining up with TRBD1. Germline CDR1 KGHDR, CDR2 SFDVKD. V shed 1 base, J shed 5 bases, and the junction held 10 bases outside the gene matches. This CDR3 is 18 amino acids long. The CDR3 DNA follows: TGTGCCACCAGTGATTTAACCCCCGGGACAGGGAAGACCGGGGAGCTGTTTTTT. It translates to CATSDLTPGTGKTGELFF.

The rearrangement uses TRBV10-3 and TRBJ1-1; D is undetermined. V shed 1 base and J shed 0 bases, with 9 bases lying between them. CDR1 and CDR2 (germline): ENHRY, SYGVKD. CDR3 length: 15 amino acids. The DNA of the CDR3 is TGTGCCATCAGTGAGTTCGGCGGCATGAACACTGAAGCTTTCTTT. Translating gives CAISEFGGMNTEAFF.

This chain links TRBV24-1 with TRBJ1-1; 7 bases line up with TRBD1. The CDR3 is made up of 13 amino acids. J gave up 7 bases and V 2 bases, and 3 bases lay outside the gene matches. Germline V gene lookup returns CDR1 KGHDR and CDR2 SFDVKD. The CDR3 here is CATSDWRQGEAFF. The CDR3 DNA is TGTGCCACCAGTGATTGGAGACAGGGTGAAGCTTTCTTT.

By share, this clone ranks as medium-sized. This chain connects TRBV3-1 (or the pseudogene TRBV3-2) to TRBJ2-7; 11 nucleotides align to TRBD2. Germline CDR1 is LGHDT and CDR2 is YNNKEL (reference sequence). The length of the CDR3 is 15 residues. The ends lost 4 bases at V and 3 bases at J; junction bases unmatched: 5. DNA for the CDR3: TGTGCCAGCAGCCTTGGGACTAGCGGTGTCTACGAGCAGTACTTC. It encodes CASSLGTSGVYEQYF.

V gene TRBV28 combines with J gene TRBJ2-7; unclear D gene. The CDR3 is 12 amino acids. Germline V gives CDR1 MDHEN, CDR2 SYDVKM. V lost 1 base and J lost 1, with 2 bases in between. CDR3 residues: CASSLLSYEQYF. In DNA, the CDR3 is TGTGCCAGCAGTTTATTATCCTACGAGCAGTACTTC.

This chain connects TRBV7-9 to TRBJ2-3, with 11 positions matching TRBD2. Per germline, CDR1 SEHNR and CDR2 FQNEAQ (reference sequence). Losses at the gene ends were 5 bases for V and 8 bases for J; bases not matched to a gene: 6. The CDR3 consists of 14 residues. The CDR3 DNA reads TGTGCCAGCAGCCCTACTCTAGCGGGAGGTACGCAGTATTTT. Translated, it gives CASSPTLAGGTQYF.

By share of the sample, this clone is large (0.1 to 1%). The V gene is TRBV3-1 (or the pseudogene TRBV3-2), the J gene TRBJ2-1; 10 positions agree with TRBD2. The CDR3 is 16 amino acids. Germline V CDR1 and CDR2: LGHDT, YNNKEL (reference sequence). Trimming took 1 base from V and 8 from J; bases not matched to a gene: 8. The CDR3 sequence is CASSQVFLAGADEQFF. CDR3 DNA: TGTGCCAGCAGCCAAGTTTTCCTAGCGGGAGCAGATGAGCAGTTCTTC.

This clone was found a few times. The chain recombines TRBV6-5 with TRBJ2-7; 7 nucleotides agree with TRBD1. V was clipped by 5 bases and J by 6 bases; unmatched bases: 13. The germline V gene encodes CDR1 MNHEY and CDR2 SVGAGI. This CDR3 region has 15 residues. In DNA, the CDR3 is TGTGCCAGCAGTCGCCGGGACCTTCCAGGGGGCGAGCAGTACTTC. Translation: CASSRRDLPGGEQYF.

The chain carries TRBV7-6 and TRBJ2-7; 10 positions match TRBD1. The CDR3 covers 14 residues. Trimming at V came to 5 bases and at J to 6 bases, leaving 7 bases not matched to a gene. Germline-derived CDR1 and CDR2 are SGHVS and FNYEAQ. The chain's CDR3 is CASSPRQGAGEQYF. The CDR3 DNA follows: TGTGCCAGCAGCCCCCGACAGGGGGCGGGCGAGCAGTACTTC.

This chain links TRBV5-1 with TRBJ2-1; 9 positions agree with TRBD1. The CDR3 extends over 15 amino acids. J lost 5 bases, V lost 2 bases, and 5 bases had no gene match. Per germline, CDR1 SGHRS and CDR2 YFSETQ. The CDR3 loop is CASSLQGQGNNEQFF. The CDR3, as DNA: TGCGCCAGCAGCTTACAGGGACAGGGTAACAATGAGCAGTTCTTC.

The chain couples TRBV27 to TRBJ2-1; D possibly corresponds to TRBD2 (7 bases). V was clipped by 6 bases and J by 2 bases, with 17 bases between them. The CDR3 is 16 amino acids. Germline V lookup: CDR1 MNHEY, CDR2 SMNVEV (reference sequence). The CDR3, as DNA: TGTGCCAGCAGCCCCGCGGGGGCCCGGCCCTACAATGAGCAGTTCTTC. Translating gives CASSPAGARPYNEQFF.

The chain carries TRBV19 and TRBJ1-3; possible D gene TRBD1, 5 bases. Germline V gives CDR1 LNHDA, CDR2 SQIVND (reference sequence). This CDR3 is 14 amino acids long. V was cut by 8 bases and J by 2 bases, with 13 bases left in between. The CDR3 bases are TGTGCCAGTTGGTCAGGGTTCGCTGGAAACACCATATATTTT. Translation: CASWSGFAGNTIYF.

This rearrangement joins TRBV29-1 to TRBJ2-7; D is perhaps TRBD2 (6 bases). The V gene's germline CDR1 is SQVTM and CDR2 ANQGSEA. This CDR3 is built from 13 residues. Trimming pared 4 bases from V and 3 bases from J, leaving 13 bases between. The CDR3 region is CSVGTFSGYEQYF. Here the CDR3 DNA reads TGCAGCGTTGGGACTTTTAGCGGCTACGAGCAGTACTTC.

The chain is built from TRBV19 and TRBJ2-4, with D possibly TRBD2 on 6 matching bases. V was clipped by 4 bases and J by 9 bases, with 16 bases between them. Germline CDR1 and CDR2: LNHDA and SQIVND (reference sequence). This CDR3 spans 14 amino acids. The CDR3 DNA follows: TGTGCCAGTAGTAAAGGGACTCAGGCAACCATTCAGTACTTC. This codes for CASSKGTQATIQYF.

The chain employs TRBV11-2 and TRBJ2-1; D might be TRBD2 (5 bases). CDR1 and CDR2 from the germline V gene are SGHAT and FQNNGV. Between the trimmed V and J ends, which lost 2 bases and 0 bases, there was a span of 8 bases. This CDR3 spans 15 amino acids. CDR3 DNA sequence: TGTGCCAGCAGCTTACGAGGGAGCTCCTACAATGAGCAGTTCTTC. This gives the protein CASSLRGSSYNEQFF.

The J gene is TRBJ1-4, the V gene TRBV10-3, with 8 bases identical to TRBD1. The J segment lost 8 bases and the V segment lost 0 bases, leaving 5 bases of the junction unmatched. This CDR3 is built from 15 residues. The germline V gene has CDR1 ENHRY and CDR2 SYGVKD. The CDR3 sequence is CAISESDRGGEKLFF. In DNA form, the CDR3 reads TGTGCCATCAGTGAGTCAGACAGGGGAGGAGAAAAACTGTTTTTT.

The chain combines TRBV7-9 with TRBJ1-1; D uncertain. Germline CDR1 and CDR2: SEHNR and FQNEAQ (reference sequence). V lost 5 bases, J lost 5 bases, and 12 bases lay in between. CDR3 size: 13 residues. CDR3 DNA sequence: TGTGCCAGCAGCGCTCAAGGAGTTACTGAAGCTTTCTTT. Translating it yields CASSAQGVTEAFF.

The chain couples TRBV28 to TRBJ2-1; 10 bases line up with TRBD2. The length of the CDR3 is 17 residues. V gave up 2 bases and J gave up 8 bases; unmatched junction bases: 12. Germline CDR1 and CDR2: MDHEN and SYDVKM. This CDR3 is CASSLTRGLAPLYEQFF. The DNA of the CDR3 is TGTGCCAGCAGTTTAACCCGGGGACTAGCGCCTTTGTATGAGCAGTTCTTC.

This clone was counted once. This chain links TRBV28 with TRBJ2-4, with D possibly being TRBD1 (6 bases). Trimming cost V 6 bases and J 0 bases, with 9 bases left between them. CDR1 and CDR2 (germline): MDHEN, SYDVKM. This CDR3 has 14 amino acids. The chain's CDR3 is CASSEGVAKNIQYF. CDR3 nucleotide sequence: TGTGCCAGCAGCGAGGGGGTAGCCAAAAACATTCAGTACTTC.

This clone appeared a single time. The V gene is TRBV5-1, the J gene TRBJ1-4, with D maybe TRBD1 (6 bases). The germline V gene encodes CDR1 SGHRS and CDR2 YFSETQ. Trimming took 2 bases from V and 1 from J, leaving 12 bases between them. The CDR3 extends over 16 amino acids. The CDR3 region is CASSFLRGGTNEKLFF. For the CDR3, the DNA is TGCGCCAGCAGCTTCCTCAGGGGTGGAACTAATGAAAAACTGTTTTTT. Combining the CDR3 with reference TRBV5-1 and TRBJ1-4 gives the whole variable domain KAGVTQTPRYLIKTRGQQVTLSCSPISGHRSVSWYQQTPGQGLQFLFEYFSETQRNKGNFPGRFSGRQFSNSRSEMNVSTLELGDSALYLCASSFLRGGTNEKLFFGSGTQLSVL.

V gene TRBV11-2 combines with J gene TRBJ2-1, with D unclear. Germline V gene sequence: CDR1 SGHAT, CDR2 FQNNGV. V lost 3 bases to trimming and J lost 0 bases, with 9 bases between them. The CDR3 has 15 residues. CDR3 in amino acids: CASSFERSSYNEQFF. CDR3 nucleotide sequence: TGTGCCAGCAGCTTCGAGAGGAGCTCCTACAATGAGCAGTTCTTC.

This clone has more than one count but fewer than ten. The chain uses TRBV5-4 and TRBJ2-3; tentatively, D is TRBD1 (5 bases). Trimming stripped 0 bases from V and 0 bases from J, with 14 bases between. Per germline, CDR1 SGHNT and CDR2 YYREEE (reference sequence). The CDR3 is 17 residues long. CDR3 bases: TGTGCCAGCAGCTTGGACCTCCCAGGGCGCAGCACAGATACGCAGTATTTT. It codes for CASSLDLPGRSTDTQYF.